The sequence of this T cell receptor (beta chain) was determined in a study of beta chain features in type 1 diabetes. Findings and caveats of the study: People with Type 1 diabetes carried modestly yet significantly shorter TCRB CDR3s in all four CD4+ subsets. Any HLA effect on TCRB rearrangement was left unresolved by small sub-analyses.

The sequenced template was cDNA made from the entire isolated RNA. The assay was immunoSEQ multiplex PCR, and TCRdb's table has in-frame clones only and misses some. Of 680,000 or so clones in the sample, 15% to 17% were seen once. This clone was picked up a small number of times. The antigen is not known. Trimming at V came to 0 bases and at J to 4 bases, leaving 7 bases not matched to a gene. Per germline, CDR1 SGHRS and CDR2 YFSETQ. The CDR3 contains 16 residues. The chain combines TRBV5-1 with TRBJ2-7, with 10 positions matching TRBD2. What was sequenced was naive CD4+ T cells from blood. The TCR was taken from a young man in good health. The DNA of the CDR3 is TGCGCCAGCAGCTTGGAGTGGGTAGCGGGAGGTTACGAGCAGTACTTC. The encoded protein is CASSLEWVAGGYEQYF.